This T cell receptor beta chain was identified during a study of blood T cell repertoires in COVID-19. About the study: The study drew acute and convalescent COVID-19 samples from the United States, Italy and Spain.

V was cut by 5 bases and J by 1 base, with 12 bases left in between. Germline assignment: CDR1 KGHSH and CDR2 LQKENI. This CDR3 has 14 amino acids. How the authors handled the data: From reference gene primer amplification, estimates of nucleated cell counts were derived. Some clones are missing from TCRdb's copy, which holds only in-frame ones; the method was immunoSEQ multiplex PCR. The V and J calls and clone size are taken from that table; D and trimming were inferred from the DNA. This table holds hundreds of thousands of clones, 88% found once. Participant ages covered roughly 18 to 89 years across some 25 US areas. Assignment of participants to cohorts was predicated upon participant-reported clinical history.

V usage is TRBV18 and J usage is TRBJ2-7; D perhaps matches TRBD2 (7 bases). The sequenced material came from PBMCs or T cells enriched from blood (not recorded which). This receptor was taken from a woman aged 55-70 years in a cohort exposed to, infected with or recovered from COVID-19 (not recorded which). CDR3 region: CASSSRGGSYEQYF. In DNA form, the CDR3 reads TGTGCCAGCTCATCAAGGGGGGGGTCCTACGAGCAGTACTTC.